These 12 T cell receptor beta chains came from one sample sequenced in a study of cytomegalovirus exposure and HLA in healthy donors. PCR involved 60 Vbeta and 13 Jbeta primers. The assay was immunoSEQ multiplex PCR, and TCRdb's table has in-frame clones only and misses some. The sample has around 140,000 clones; about 10% are singletons. Sequencing was done on a sample of PBMCs. The receptors originated from a woman aged 40 to 50 in good health and CMV-seropositive.

The genes are TRBV5-4 and TRBJ2-5; D is possibly TRBD1 (6 bases). V shed 0 bases and J shed 1 base, with 7 bases lying between them. CDR1 and CDR2 from the germline V gene are SGHNT and YYREEE (reference sequence). The CDR3 sequence is 14 residues long. CDR3 coding DNA: TGTGCCAGCAGCTTGGCCAGGGGCCAAGAGACCCAGTACTTC. Translation: CASSLARGQETQYF.

Worth noting for this clone: Here the CDR3 omits its conserved ending phenylalanine or tryptophan, so a read error is the likely source. The V call is TRBV19, the J call TRBJ1-1, with 8 nucleotides matching TRBD1. The V gene's germline CDR1 is LNHDA and CDR2 SQIVND (reference sequence). The length of the CDR3 is 16 residues. For the CDR3, the DNA is TGTGCAAGTAGTTCCCGGACAGGGTCGAGGGGCGCTGAAGCTTTCGTT. Translated: CASSSRTGSRGAEAFV.

This clone was seen a few times. V gene TRBV5-1 combines with J gene TRBJ1-3, with TRBD1 identical over 7 bases. Germline CDR1 reads SGHRS; CDR2 reads YFSETQ. This CDR3 contains 15 residues. The trim removed 4 bases at V and 2 bases at J, leaving 6 bases unmatched. DNA of the CDR3: TGCGCCAGCAGCCTAACAGGGGAGGCTGGAAACACCATATATTTT. Translation: CASSLTGEAGNTIYF.

The rearrangement joins TRBV5-1 to TRBJ2-1; 9 bases are shared with TRBD1. From germline, CDR1 is SGHRS and CDR2 YFSETQ. The CDR3 has 18 amino acids. The V gene end was trimmed by 4 bases and the J gene end by 5 bases; junction bases not matched to a gene: 16. The CDR3 loop reads CASSLFGGTGRENNEQFF. CDR3 bases: TGCGCCAGCAGCCTATTTGGCGGGACAGGGAGAGAGAACAATGAGCAGTTCTTC.

The chain couples TRBV6-6 to TRBJ1-4, with TRBD1 identical over 9 bases. Per germline, CDR1 MNHNY and CDR2 SVGAGI (reference sequence). After removal of 5 bases from V and 2 bases from J, the junction contained 3 bases not matched to a gene. There are 15 residues in the CDR3. This CDR3 reads CASSTGTGTNEKLFF. The CDR3 DNA sequence: TGTGCCAGCAGTACCGGGACAGGGACTAATGAAAAACTGTTTTTT.

This clone has ten or more counts. The CDR3 DNA follows: TGTGCCTCATCCGCGGGTGCAACTAATGAAAAACTGTTTTTT. This sequence encodes CASSAGATNEKLFF. The chain links TRBV15 to TRBJ1-4; D ambiguous. Germline lookup yields CDR1 LNHNV and CDR2 YYDKDF (reference sequence). This CDR3 has 14 residues. V was clipped by 11 bases and J by 0 bases, with 13 bases between them.

This clone was counted between two and nine times. The chain couples TRBV5-6 to TRBJ2-4; tentatively, D is TRBD2 (5 bases). Germline lookup yields CDR1 SGHDT and CDR2 YYEEEE. The CDR3 length is 14 residues. Trimming pared 1 base from V and 1 base from J, leaving 6 bases between. CDR3 amino acids: CASSLPGAKNIQYF. CDR3 sequence (DNA): TGTGCCAGCAGCTTGCCGGGGGCCAAAAACATTCAGTACTTC.

This clone was detected a few times. V gene TRBV28 combines with J gene TRBJ1-1; D is uncertain. This CDR3 has 13 residues. Germline CDR1 and CDR2: MDHEN and SYDVKM. The V end lost 4 bases, the J end lost 4 bases, and 10 bases lay between the germline ends. CDR3 protein: CASSSPISTEAFF. CDR3 in DNA: TGTGCCAGCAGTTCCCCTATATCCACTGAAGCTTTCTTT.

This clone was counted a few times. V gene TRBV6-1 combines with J gene TRBJ1-5; TRBD1 is a possible D gene (6 bases). Trimming took 0 bases from V and 7 from J, leaving 13 bases between them. CDR3 length: 15 amino acids. The germline V gene encodes CDR1 MNHNS and CDR2 SASEGT. The CDR3 reads CASSEAWGPGQPQHF. DNA of the CDR3: TGTGCCAGCAGTGAAGCGTGGGGGCCGGGGCAGCCCCAGCATTTT.

This clone has more than one count but fewer than ten. Within the sample, other DNA sequences also encode this same CDR3. The chain links TRBV6-1 to TRBJ2-3; 7 nucleotides match TRBD2. This CDR3 contains 12 residues. The ends lost 8 bases at V and 4 bases at J; junction bases unmatched: 3. Germline CDR1 is MNHNS and CDR2 is SASEGT. CDR3 DNA: TGTGCCAGCGTGGGGGGGGCAGATACGCAGTATTTT. Its translation: CASVGGADTQYF.

The rearrangement uses TRBV19 and TRBJ1-1; TRBD1 might be the D (5 bases). Trimming removed 3 bases at V and 7 bases at J, with 15 bases between. The CDR3 totals 14 residues. CDR1 and CDR2 (germline): LNHDA, SQIVND (reference sequence). The CDR3 loop is CASSIYGGSDEAFF. The CDR3 DNA reads as TGTGCCAGTAGTATTTACGGGGGGTCTGATGAAGCTTTCTTT.

This clone was observed a few times. This chain joins TRBV13 and TRBJ1-1; 7 bases map to TRBD1. J lost 5 bases, V lost 5 bases, and 11 bases had no gene match. The CDR3 length is 15 residues. Germline lookup yields CDR1 PRHDT and CDR2 FYEKMQ (reference sequence). CDR3 sequence (DNA): TGTGCCAGCAGCCTTTATTCGACAGGGTTAACTGAAGCTTTCTTT. This gives the protein CASSLYSTGLTEAFF.